The subject of this entry is one T cell receptor (beta chain). Profiled with immunoSEQ multiplex PCR; TCRdb holds only in-frame clones, not every one. Of around 57,000 clones detected, 90% appear once; the ten largest clones hold around 3.9%. This entry belongs to a study of blood T cell repertoires in COVID-19. CDR1 and CDR2 from the germline V gene are LGHNA and YSLEER. V was clipped by 4 bases and J by 1 base; unmatched bases: 3. The CDR3 sequence is 15 residues long. This receptor was taken from a man aged 50 to 59 with acute or convalescent COVID-19. The chain links TRBV4-3 to TRBJ2-2; 7 bases match TRBD2. Specimen: peripheral blood. The CDR3: CASSPKRGNTGELFF. CDR3 bases: TGCGCCAGCAGCCCTAAGCGGGGGAACACCGGGGAGCTGTTTTTT.